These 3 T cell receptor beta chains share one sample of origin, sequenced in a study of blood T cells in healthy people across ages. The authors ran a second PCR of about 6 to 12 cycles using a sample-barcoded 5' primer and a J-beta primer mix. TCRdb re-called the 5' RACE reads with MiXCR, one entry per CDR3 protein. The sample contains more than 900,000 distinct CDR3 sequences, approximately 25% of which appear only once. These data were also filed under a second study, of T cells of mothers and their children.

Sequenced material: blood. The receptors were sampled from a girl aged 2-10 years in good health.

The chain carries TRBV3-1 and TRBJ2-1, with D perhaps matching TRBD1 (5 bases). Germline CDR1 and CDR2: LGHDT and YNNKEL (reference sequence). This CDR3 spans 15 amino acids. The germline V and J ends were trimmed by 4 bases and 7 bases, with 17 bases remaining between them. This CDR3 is CASSPDSPLRNEQFF. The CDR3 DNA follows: TGTGCCAGCAGCCCCGACAGCCCACTCAGGAATGAGCAGTTCTTC.

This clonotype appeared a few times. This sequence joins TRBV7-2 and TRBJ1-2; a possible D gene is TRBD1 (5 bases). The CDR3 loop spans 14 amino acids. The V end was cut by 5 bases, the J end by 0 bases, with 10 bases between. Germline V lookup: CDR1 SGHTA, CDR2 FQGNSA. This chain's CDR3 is CASSRGGSNYGYTF. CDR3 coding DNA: TGTGCCAGCAGCCGGGGGGGTTCTAACTATGGCTACACCTTC.

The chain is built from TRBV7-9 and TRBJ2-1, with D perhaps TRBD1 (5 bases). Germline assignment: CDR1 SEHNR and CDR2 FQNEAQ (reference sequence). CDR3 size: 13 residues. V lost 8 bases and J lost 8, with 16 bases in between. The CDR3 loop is CASAGFLLYEQFF. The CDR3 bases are TGTGCCAGCGCAGGGTTTTTATTATATGAGCAGTTCTTC.